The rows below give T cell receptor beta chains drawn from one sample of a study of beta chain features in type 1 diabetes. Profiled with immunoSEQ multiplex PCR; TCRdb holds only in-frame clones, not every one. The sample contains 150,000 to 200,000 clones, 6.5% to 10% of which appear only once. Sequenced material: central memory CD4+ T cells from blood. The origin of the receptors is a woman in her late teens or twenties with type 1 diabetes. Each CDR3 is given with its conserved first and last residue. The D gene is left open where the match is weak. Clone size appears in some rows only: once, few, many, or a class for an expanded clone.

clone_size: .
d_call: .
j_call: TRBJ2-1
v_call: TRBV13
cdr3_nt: TGTGCCAGCAGCACCCGGCAGGGCGGTGAGCAGTTCTTC
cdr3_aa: CASSTRQGGEQFF

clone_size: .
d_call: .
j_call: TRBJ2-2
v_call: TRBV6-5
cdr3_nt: TGTGCCAGCACAATCCGCAGGGTGAACACCGGGGAGCTGTTTTTT
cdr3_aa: CASTIRRVNTGELFF

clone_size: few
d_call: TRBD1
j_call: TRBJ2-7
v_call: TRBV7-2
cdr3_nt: TGTGCCAGCAGAGACCGGACAGGGGGTTCCGAGCAGTACTTC
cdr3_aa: CASRDRTGGSEQYF

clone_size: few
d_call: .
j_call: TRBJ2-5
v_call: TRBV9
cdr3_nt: TGTGCCAGCAGCGTAGGGACAATTGGGAGGGAGACCCAGTACTTC
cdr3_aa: CASSVGTIGRETQYF

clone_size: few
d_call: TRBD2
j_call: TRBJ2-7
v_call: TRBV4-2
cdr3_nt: TGTGCCAGCAGCCAAGGGGGGACTAGCGGGGATTACGAGCAGTACTTC
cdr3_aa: CASSQGGTSGDYEQYF

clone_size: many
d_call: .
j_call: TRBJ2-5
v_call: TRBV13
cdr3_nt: TGTGCCAGCAGCTTAAGAGGTACCGAAGAGACCCAGTACTTC
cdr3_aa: CASSLRGTEETQYF

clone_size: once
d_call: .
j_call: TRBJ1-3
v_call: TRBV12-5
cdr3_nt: TGTGCTAGTGGTTTGGCCGGAGGCTCTGGAAACACCATATATTTT
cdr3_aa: CASGLAGGSGNTIYF

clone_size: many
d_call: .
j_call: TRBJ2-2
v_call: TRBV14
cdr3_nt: TGTGCCAGCAGCCAAGGCCAGGGTTGGGCCGGGGAGCTGTTTTTT
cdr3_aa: CASSQGQGWAGELFF

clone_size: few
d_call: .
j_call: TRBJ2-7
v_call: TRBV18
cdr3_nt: TGTGCCAGCTCACCAGATAGCGGACCCTACGAGCAGTACTTC
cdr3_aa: CASSPDSGPYEQYF

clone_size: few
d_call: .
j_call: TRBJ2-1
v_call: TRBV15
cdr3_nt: TGTGCCACCAGCAGAGACCGGGTAGAGCAGTTCTTC
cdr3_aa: CATSRDRVEQFF

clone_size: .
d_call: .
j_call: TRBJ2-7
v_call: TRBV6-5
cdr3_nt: TGTGCCAGCAGTGCCGGACAGTCATTCTCCGAGCAGTACTTC
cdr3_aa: CASSAGQSFSEQYF

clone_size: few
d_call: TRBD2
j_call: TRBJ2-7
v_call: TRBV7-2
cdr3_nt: TGTGCCAGCAGCTTAACCCCGGGGGGCTACGAGCAGTACTTC
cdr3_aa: CASSLTPGGYEQYF

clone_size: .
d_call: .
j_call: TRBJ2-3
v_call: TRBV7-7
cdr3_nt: TGTGCTAGCAGCCTAGGGCAAGCAGATACGCAGTATTTT
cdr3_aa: CASSLGQADTQYF

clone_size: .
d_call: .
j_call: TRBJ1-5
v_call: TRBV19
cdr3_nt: TGTGCCAGTACCCCCGGGAGCGGCAATCAGCCCCAGCATTTT
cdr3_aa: CASTPGSGNQPQHF

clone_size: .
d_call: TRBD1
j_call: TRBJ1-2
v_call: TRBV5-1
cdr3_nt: TGCGCCAGCAGGGATTTAGGGACAGACTATGGCTACACCTTC
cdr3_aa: CASRDLGTDYGYTF

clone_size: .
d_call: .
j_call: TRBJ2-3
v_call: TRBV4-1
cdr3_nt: TGCGCCAGCAGCCAAGACGAGCGGGCTAGTGGGACAGATACGCAGTATTTT
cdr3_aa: CASSQDERASGTDTQYF

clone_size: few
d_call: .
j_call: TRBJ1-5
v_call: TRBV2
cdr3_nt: TGTGCCAGCAGTGTTGTCCCCTCGGAGCCCCAGCATTTT
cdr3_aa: CASSVVPSEPQHF

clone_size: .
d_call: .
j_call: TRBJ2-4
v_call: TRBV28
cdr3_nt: TGTGCCAGCAGTTTGGTCGTTTCGGCAGGGCGAGCCAAAAACATTCAGTACTTC
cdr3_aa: CASSLVVSAGRAKNIQYF

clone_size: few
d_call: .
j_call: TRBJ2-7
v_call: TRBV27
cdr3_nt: TGTGCCAGCAGTTTACACTACTCCTACGAGCAGTACTTC
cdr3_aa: CASSLHYSYEQYF

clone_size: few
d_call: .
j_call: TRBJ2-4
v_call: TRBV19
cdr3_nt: TGTGCCAGTAAGGCAGGGCGTTCCAAAAACATTCAGTACTTC
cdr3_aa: CASKAGRSKNIQYF

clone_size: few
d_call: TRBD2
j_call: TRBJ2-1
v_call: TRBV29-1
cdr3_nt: TGCAGCGTTGAGTTGGGACTAGCGGGAGCTGGGGGCTCCTACAATGAGCAGTTCTTC
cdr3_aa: CSVELGLAGAGGSYNEQFF

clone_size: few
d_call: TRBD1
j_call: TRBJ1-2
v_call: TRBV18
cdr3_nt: TGTGCCAGCACACGACAGGGACCCTATGGCTACACCTTC
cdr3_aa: CASTRQGPYGYTF

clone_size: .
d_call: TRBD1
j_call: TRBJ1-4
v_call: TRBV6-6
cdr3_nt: TGTGCCAGCAGTTGGGACAGCCTCACTAATGAAAAACTGTTTTTT
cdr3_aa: CASSWDSLTNEKLFF

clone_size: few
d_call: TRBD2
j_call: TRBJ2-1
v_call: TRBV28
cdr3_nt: TGTGCCAGCAGTTTGTCTGGCGGGAGGGTCACTGAGCAGTTCTTC
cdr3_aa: CASSLSGGRVTEQFF

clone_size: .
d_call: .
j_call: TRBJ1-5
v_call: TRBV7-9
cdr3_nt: TGTGCCAGCAGCTCTTATAGCAATCAGCCCCAGCATTTT
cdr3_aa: CASSSYSNQPQHF

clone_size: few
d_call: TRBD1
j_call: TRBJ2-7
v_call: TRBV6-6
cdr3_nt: TGTGCCAGCACTGGGACAGGGGGCTCCTACGAGCAGTACTTC
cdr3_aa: CASTGTGGSYEQYF